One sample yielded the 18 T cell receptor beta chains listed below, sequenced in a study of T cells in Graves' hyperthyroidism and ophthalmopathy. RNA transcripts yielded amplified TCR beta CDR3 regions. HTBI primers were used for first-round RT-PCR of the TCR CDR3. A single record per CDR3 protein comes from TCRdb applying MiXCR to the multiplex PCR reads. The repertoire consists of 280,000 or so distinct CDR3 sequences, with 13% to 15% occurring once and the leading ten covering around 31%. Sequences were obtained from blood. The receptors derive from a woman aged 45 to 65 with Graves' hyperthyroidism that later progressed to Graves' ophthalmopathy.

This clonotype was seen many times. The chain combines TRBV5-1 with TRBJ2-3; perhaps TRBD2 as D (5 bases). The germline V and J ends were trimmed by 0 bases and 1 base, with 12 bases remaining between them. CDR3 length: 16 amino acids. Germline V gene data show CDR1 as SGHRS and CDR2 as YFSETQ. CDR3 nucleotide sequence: TGCGCCAGCAGCTTGGGAAGGCACGGGGGCACAGATACGCAGTATTTT. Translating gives CASSLGRHGGTDTQYF. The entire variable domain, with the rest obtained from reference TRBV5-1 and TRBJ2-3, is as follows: KAGVTQTPRYLIKTRGQQVTLSCSPISGHRSVSWYQQTPGQGLQFLFEYFSETQRNKGNFPGRFSGRQFSNSRSEMNVSTLELGDSALYLCASSLGRHGGTDTQYFGPGTRLTVL.

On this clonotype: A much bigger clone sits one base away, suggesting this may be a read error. The DNA of the CDR3 is TGCAGCCTACAGTCCTCAGATACGCAGTATTTT. The encoded protein is CSLQSSDTQYF. The J gene is TRBJ2-3, the V gene TRBV29-1; D remains ambiguous. In germline, CDR1 is SQVTM, CDR2 ANQGSEA. The CDR3 has 11 residues. The V end lost 8 bases, the J end lost 4 bases, and 10 bases lay between the germline ends.

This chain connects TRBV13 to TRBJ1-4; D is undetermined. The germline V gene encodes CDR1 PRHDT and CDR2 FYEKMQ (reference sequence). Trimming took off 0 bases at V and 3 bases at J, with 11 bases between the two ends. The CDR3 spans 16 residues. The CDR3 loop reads CASSLGLGFSNEKLFF. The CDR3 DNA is TGTGCCAGCAGCTTAGGCCTCGGGTTTTCTAATGAAAAACTGTTTTTT.

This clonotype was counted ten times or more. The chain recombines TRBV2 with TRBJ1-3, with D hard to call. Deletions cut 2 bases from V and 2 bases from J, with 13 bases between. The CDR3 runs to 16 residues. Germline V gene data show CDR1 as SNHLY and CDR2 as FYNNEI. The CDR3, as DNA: TGTGCCAGCAGTGAATATGGCGCAGGTACTGGAAACACCATATATTTT. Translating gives CASSEYGAGTGNTIYF.

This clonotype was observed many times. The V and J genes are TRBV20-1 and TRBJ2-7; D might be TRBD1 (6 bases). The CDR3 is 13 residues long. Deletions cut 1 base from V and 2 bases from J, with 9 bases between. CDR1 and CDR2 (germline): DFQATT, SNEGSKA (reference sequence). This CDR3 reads CSARGRDTYEQYF. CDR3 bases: TGCAGTGCTAGAGGACGGGACACCTACGAGCAGTACTTC.

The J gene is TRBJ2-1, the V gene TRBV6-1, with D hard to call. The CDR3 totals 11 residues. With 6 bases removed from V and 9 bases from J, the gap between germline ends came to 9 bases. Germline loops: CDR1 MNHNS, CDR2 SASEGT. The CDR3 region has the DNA TGTGCCAGCAGGACCGGCGGTGAGCAGTTCTTC. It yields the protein CASRTGGEQFF.

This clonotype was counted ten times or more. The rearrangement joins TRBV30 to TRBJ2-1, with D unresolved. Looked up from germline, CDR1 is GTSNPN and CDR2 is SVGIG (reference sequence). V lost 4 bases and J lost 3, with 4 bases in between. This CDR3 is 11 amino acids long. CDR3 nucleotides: TGTGCCTGGACGGACTACAATGAGCAGTTCTTC. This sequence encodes CAWTDYNEQFF. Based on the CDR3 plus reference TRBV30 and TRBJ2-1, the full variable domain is SQTIHQWPATLVQPVGSPLSLECTVEGTSNPNLYWYRQAAGRGLQLLFYSVGIGQISSEVPQNLSASRPQDRQFILSSKKLLLSDSGFYLCAWTDYNEQFFGPGTRLTVL.

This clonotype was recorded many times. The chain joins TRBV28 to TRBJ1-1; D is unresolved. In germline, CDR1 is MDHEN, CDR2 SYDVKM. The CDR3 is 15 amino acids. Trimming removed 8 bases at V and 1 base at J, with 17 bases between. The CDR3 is CASPRAVGENTEAFF. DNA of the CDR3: TGTGCCAGCCCCCGGGCAGTTGGAGAGAACACTGAAGCTTTCTTT.

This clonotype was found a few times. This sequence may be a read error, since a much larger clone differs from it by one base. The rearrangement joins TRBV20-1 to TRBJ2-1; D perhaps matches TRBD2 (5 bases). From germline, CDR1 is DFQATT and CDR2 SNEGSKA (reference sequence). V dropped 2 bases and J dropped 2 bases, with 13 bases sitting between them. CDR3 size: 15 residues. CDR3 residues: CSARISWTAYNEQFF. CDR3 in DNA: TGCAGTGCTAGAATTTCCTGGACTGCCTACAATGAGCAGTTCTTC.

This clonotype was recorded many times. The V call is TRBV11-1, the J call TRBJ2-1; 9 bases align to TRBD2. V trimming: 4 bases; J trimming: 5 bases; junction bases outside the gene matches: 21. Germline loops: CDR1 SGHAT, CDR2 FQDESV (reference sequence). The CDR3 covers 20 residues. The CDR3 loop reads CASSYRSREGWSRQNNEQFF. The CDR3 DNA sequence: TGTGCCAGCAGCTACCGGTCGCGGGAGGGATGGTCGCGTCAGAACAATGAGCAGTTCTTC.

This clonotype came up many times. CDR3 region: CASSVGGGSSPLHF. The CDR3 coding sequence is TGTGCCAGCAGCGTAGGAGGGGGGAGCTCACCCCTCCACTTT. The chain links TRBV9 to TRBJ1-6; weak D call: TRBD1 (6 bases). This CDR3 is 14 amino acids long. V shed 0 bases and J shed 10 bases, with 11 bases lying between them. Germline V gene data show CDR1 as SGDLS and CDR2 as YYNGEE.

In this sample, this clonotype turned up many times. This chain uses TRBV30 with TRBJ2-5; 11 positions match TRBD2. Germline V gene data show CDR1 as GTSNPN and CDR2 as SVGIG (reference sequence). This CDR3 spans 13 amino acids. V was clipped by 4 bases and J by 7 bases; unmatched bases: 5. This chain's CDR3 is CAWKLAGAGTQYF. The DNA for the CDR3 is TGTGCCTGGAAACTAGCGGGAGCGGGGACCCAGTACTTC.

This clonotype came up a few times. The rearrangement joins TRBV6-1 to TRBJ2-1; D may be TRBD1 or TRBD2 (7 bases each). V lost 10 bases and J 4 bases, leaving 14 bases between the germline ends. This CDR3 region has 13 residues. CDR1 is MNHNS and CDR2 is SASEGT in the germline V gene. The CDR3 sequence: CATGGLRYNEQFF. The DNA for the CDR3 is TGTGCCACAGGGGGACTACGGTACAATGAGCAGTTCTTC.

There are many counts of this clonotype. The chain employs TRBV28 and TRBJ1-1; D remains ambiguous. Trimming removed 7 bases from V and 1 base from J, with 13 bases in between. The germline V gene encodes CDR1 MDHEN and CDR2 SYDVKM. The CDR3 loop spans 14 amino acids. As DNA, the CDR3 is TGTGCCAGCACTGATCTCGCGAAGAACACTGAAGCTTTCTTT. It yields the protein CASTDLAKNTEAFF.

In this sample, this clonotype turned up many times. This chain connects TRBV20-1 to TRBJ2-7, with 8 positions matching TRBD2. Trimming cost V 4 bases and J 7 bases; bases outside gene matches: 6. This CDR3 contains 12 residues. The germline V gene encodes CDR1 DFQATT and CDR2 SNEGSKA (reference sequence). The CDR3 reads CSAKAGVGEQYF. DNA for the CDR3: TGCAGTGCTAAAGCGGGAGTCGGGGAGCAGTACTTC.

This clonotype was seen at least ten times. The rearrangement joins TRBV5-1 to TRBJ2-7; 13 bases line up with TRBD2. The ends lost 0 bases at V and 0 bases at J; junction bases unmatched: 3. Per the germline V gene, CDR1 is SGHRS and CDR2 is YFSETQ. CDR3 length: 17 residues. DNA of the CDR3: TGCGCCAGCAGCTTGGTCGGGACTAGCGGGACCTCCTACGAGCAGTACTTC. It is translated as CASSLVGTSGTSYEQYF. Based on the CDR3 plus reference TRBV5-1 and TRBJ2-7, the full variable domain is KAGVTQTPRYLIKTRGQQVTLSCSPISGHRSVSWYQQTPGQGLQFLFEYFSETQRNKGNFPGRFSGRQFSNSRSEMNVSTLELGDSALYLCASSLVGTSGTSYEQYFGPGTRLTVT.

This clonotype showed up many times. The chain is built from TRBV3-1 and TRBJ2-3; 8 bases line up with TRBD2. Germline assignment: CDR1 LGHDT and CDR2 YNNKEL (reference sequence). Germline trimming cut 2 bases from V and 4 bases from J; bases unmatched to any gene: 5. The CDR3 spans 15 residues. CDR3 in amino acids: CASSQRAGAPDTQYF. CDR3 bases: TGTGCCAGCAGCCAAAGAGCGGGAGCTCCAGATACGCAGTATTTT.

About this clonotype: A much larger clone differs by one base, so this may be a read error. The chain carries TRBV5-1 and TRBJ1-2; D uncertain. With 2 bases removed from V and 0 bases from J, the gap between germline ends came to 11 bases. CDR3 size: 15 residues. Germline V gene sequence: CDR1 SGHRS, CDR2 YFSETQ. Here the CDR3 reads CASSFAWEANYGYTF. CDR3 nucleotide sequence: TGCGCCAGCAGCTTCGCATGGGAGGCTAACTATGGCTACACCTTC.